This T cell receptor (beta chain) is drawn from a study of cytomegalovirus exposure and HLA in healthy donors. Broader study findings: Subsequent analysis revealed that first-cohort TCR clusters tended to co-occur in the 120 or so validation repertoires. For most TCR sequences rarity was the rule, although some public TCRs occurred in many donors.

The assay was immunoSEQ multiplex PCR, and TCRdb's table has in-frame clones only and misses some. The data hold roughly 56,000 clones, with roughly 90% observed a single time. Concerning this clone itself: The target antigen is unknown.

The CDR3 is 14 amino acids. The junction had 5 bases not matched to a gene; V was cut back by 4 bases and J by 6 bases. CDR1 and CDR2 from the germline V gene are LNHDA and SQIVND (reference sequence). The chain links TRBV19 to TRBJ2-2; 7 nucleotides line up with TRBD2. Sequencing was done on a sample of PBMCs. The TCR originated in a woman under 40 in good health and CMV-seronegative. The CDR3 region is CASSTSGLAGELFF. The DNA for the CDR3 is TGTGCCAGTAGTACAAGTGGACTAGCCGGGGAGCTGTTTTTT. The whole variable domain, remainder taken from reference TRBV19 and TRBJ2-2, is DGGITQSPKYLFRKEGQNVTLSCEQNLNHDAMYWYRQDPGQGLRLIYYSQIVNDFQKGDIAEGYSVSREKKESFPLTVTSAQKNPTAFYLCASSTSGLAGELFFGEGSRLTVL.